This T cell receptor (beta chain) was identified during a study of T-cell memory formation after mild COVID-19 (dated by TCRdb to about 2021). About the full investigation: TCR sequence clusters from the two donors were found to be largely donor specific. T-cell clones expanding and contracting after mild COVID-19 in a couple of donors were tracked by longitudinal TCRalpha and TCRbeta repertoire sequencing. Two young, previously healthy adult volunteers made up the cohort, one male and one female. The paper's findings and limits, for the study overall: Whether the second-wave clones peaking on day 37 were SARS-CoV-2 specific was not confirmed. Some responding clones were detected in pre-infection memory, which suggested that pre-existing cross-reactive memory T cells had joined the SARS-CoV-2 response. Contracting CD4+ clones turned up mainly in the CM and EM memory subsets, whereas EMRA was where CD8+ clones were enriched. The study included only two mild cases, and larger cohorts that include severe cases with pre-infection samples were judged to be necessary. Clones that contracted from day 15 to 85 showed balanced CD4/CD8 phenotypes, whereas a second wave of clones that expanded from day 15 to 37 leaned towards CD4+.

PBMCs were isolated by Ficoll-Paque density gradient centrifugation. This clonotype was detected a few times. Its antigen is unknown. No per-base quality is available; no much larger clone lies one base away. The sequencer was an Illumina NovaSeq 6000. Using 5'RACE with constant-segment primers, TCRalpha and TCRbeta cDNA libraries were constructed, with sample barcodes and unique molecular identifiers added in the process. Trizol reagent was used to extract RNA from every sample. Library amplification was performed in two PCR steps, and a second sample barcode and Illumina TruSeq adapters were introduced in the second step. Libraries were sequenced on an Illumina NovaSeq with 2 x 150 bp paired-end reads. The original pipeline was this. With migec v1.2.7, reads were demultiplexed and then collapsed into UMI-guided consensus sequences. Using mixcr v2.1.11, UMI consensuses were aligned to TRA and TRB V and J templates and then assembled into clonotypes. Expanded or contracted clonotypes were those called significant by both edgeR and NoisET, with noise models trained on biological replicates. For edgeR calls, a false discovery rate-adjusted p below 0.01 and a log2 fold-change threshold of 1 were applied. As an exploratory analysis of dynamics, max-normalized trajectories of the 1000 most abundant clonotypes were examined with PCA combined with hierarchical clustering. Separately sequenced CD4+ and CD8+ repertoires were used to assign a CD4 or CD8 phenotype to each responding clone. Starting from the raw public reads, TCRdb applied fastp trimming at Q25, assembled clones with MiXCR and retained in-frame beta chains. Rows with one shared CDR3 protein collapse into an entry with the most common genes and DNA. TCRdb, rather than the study authors, made the V and J calls. This sample has more than 110,000 distinct CDR3 sequences in its table, and approximately 25% of those were observed once. The ten most abundant clones make up roughly a quarter of the sample.

The CDR3 starts with the cysteine, ends with the phenylalanine, and has 17 residues. Kept here is only the CDR3 DNA, which spans 51 bases and is read in frame from base 1. From a lookup of the germline V gene, CDR1 and CDR2 are KGHSH and LQKENI. Trimming takes 1 base from V and 3 bases from J, and the germline ends sit 19 bases apart. The chain was built from TRBV18 and TRBJ2-7, and TRBD2 may be the D gene, going by 6 matching bases. Sequences were obtained from PBMCs or a T cell subset sorted from them (not recorded which). The clonotype was recovered from an adult woman who had mild COVID-19 (a few samples of this study predate the infection). The sample titles of this study are shuffled in the database, so cell type and time point are left out; the donor was told from shared clones. This receptor carries the CDR3 CASSPRALSSALYEQYF. The bases are TGTGCCAGCTCACCACGAGCCCTTTCTAGCGCGCTCTACGAGCAGTACTTC.